The 26 T cell receptor beta chains listed next were all sequenced from one sample in a study of T cells in Graves' hyperthyroidism and ophthalmopathy. Authors of the study amplified TCR beta CDR3 regions from RNA transcripts. The HTBI primer set served for first-round RT-PCR of the TCR CDR3. In TCRdb, the multiplex PCR reads were re-called with MiXCR into one record per CDR3 protein. This sample carries hundreds of thousands of distinct CDR3 sequences, just under 20% of them seen once, and the ten largest clones take less than 55%. Material: blood. The receptor set was obtained from a man aged 35 to 55 with Graves' ophthalmopathy.

V usage is TRBV20-1 and J usage is TRBJ2-7; a possible D gene is TRBD2 (6 bases). Deletions cut 6 bases from V and 1 base from J, with 13 bases between. This CDR3 comprises 13 residues. Germline assignment: CDR1 DFQATT and CDR2 SNEGSKA (reference sequence). CDR3 DNA sequence: TGCAGTGCCCCCTCCGGGACTTCCTACGAGCAGTACTTC. Its translation is CSAPSGTSYEQYF.

V gene TRBV6-1 combines with J gene TRBJ2-3, with 7 bases matching TRBD1. Germline V CDR1 and CDR2: MNHNS, SASEGT. This CDR3 comprises 13 residues. Germline trimming cut 7 bases from V and 3 bases from J; bases unmatched to any gene: 4. The CDR3 reads CASKIRGTDTQYF. CDR3 bases: TGTGCCAGCAAGATCAGGGGGACAGATACGCAGTATTTT.

This clonotype was counted at least ten times. This chain connects TRBV12-3 or TRBV12-4 to TRBJ2-7; D call uncertain. The length of the CDR3 is 14 residues. The V end was cut by 3 bases, the J end by 3 bases, with 12 bases between. The CDR3 is CASSLASANYEQYF. The CDR3 DNA reads TGTGCCAGCAGTTTGGCCAGCGCCAACTACGAGCAGTACTTC.

The chain combines TRBV10-3 with TRBJ1-1, with D uncertain. The CDR3 is 14 amino acids. Per the germline V gene, CDR1 is ENHRY and CDR2 is SYGVKD. The germline V and J ends were trimmed by 2 bases and 3 bases, with 10 bases remaining between them. The CDR3 loop is CAISEARRYTEAFF. For the CDR3, the DNA is TGTGCCATCAGTGAGGCCAGGAGATACACTGAAGCTTTCTTT.

V usage is TRBV20-1 and J usage is TRBJ1-2; maybe TRBD1 (6 bases). Germline CDR1 and CDR2: DFQATT and SNEGSKA (reference sequence). The germline V and J ends were trimmed by 4 bases and 4 bases, with 13 bases remaining between them. The CDR3 sequence is 13 residues long. The CDR3 DNA follows: TGCAGTGCTATAAAGACAGGTGCCTATGGCTACACCTTC. Protein sequence: CSAIKTGAYGYTF.

This clonotype has at least ten counts. This chain uses TRBV6-1 with TRBJ2-5; 8 positions agree with TRBD2. The V segment lost 4 bases and the J segment 3 bases; nucleotides outside the gene matches: 4. Looked up from germline, CDR1 is MNHNS and CDR2 is SASEGT. This CDR3 has 14 residues. CDR3 sequence reads: CASSAPAGEETQYF. The CDR3 DNA sequence: TGTGCCAGCAGTGCGCCAGCGGGGGAAGAGACCCAGTACTTC.

This clonotype was detected many times. The chain joins TRBV6-2 or TRBV6-3 to TRBJ1-1, with 7 bases that match TRBD1. The CDR3 runs 16 residues. Germline V lookup: CDR1 MNHEY, CDR2 SVGEGT. V was pared by 2 bases and J by 0 bases, with 6 bases of the junction left unmatched. The CDR3 spells CASSYPIGGMNTEAFF. The CDR3, as DNA: TGTGCCAGCAGTTACCCGATAGGGGGCATGAACACTGAAGCTTTCTTT.

This clonotype turned up a few times. The chain carries TRBV15 and TRBJ2-3; D is unclear. CDR1 and CDR2 (germline): LNHNV, YYDKDF (reference sequence). This CDR3 has 12 amino acids. V gave up 0 bases and J gave up 6 bases, with 4 bases separating them. As DNA, the CDR3 is TGTGCCACCAGCAGAGATCAGGATACGCAGTATTTT. It encodes CATSRDQDTQYF.

A few counts support this clonotype. The J gene is TRBJ1-2, the V gene TRBV5-1; 10 bases line up with TRBD1. CDR1 is SGHRS, CDR2 YFSETQ, per germline. CDR3 size: 14 residues. J was trimmed by 8 bases and V by 5 bases; bases with no gene match: 9. CDR3 DNA sequence: TGCGCCAGCAGTCCAGACAGGGGGCGCCGAGGCTACACCTTC. It translates to CASSPDRGRRGYTF. Full variable domain (remainder filled in from reference TRBV5-1 and TRBJ1-2): KAGVTQTPRYLIKTRGQQVTLSCSPISGHRSVSWYQQTPGQGLQFLFEYFSETQRNKGNFPGRFSGRQFSNSRSEMNVSTLELGDSALYLCASSPDRGRRGYTFGSGTRLTVV.

The chain employs TRBV19 and TRBJ2-5; 10 bases agree with TRBD2. CDR1 and CDR2 from the germline V gene are LNHDA and SQIVND (reference sequence). The ends lost 5 bases at V and 4 bases at J; junction bases unmatched: 7. The CDR3 runs to 15 residues. DNA for the CDR3: TGTGCCAGTAGTGCCCAAGCGGGGGGGCGAGAGACCCAGTACTTC. Protein sequence: CASSAQAGGRETQYF.

In this sample, this clonotype turned up a few times. The V and J genes are TRBV7-3 and TRBJ2-7, with D possibly matching TRBD2 (5 bases). V lost 5 bases, J lost 3 bases, and 20 bases lay in between. The length of the CDR3 is 16 residues. Per the germline V gene, CDR1 is SGHTA and CDR2 is FQGTGA. The CDR3 DNA reads TGTGCCAGCAGCAGTCCCCTAGCCCTACTTATCTACGAGCAGTACTTC. This encodes CASSSPLALLIYEQYF.

This clonotype turned up a few times. V gene TRBV25-1 combines with J gene TRBJ1-2; D is possibly TRBD1 (6 bases). V was pared by 3 bases and J by 5 bases, with 10 bases between. This CDR3 comprises 13 residues. Germline V lookup: CDR1 MGHDK, CDR2 SYGVNS. CDR3 sequence (DNA): TGTGCCAGCAGTGACCTAGGGGGATATGGCTACACCTTC. Encoded protein: CASSDLGGYGYTF.

This clonotype was seen ten or more times. J is TRBJ1-2 and V is TRBV18; D uncertain. V shed 3 bases and J shed 3 bases, with 5 bases lying between them. The CDR3 spans 12 residues. In germline, CDR1 is KGHSH, CDR2 LQKENI. In nucleotides, the CDR3 is TGTGCCAGCTCACCTGAAGACTATGGCTACACCTTC. It translates to CASSPEDYGYTF.

V gene TRBV20-1 combines with J gene TRBJ2-2; 10 bases fit TRBD2. The ends lost 4 bases at V and 6 bases at J; junction bases unmatched: 2. Germline values: CDR1 DFQATT, CDR2 SNEGSKA (reference sequence). This CDR3 is 13 amino acids long. CDR3 DNA: TGCAGTGCTAACGGACTAGCGGCCGGGGAGCTGTTTTTT. Translating it yields CSANGLAAGELFF.

The V gene is TRBV9, the J gene TRBJ2-1; D perhaps matches TRBD2 (6 bases). The CDR3 runs 15 residues. Looked up from germline, CDR1 is SGDLS and CDR2 is YYNGEE. V lost 3 bases to trimming and J lost 4 bases, with 14 bases between them. The CDR3 loop is CASSEGLPGYNEQFF. In nucleotides, the CDR3 is TGTGCCAGCAGCGAGGGACTCCCCGGATACAATGAGCAGTTCTTC.

The V and J genes are TRBV19 and TRBJ2-5, with 9 nucleotides matching TRBD1. V lost 4 bases and J lost 5; bases outside the gene matches: 5. Germline CDR1 reads LNHDA; CDR2 reads SQIVND (reference sequence). CDR3 size: 14 residues. For the CDR3, the DNA is TGTGCCAGTAGTACGACAGGGGGTTTCGAGACCCAGTACTTC. Translated, it gives CASSTTGGFETQYF. Variable domain in full (rest from reference TRBV19 and TRBJ2-5): DGGITQSPKYLFRKEGQNVTLSCEQNLNHDAMYWYRQDPGQGLRLIYYSQIVNDFQKGDIAEGYSVSREKKESFPLTVTSAQKNPTAFYLCASSTTGGFETQYFGPGTRLLVL.

This clonotype was detected ten times or more. The rearrangement links TRBV12-3 or TRBV12-4 to TRBJ1-5, with D tentatively TRBD1 (6 bases). Deletions cut 3 bases from V and 7 bases from J, with 16 bases between. The CDR3 has 15 residues. This CDR3 reads CASSFRVGGRQPQHF. DNA of the CDR3: TGTGCCAGCAGTTTCAGGGTCGGGGGCCGACAGCCCCAGCATTTT.

This clonotype was counted only a few times. The chain recombines TRBV3-1 with TRBJ1-2, with 9 bases identical to TRBD1. Trimming took 0 bases from V and 5 from J; bases not matched to a gene: 4. The germline gives CDR1 LGHDT, CDR2 YNNKEL (reference sequence). The CDR3 is 15 amino acids. CDR3 region: CASSQEGTGSYGYTF. The DNA of the CDR3 is TGTGCCAGCAGCCAAGAAGGGACAGGGAGTTATGGCTACACCTTC.

This clonotype appeared many times. The V gene is TRBV20-1, the J gene TRBJ2-3, with 9 bases fitting TRBD2. V was clipped by 4 bases and J by 1 base; unmatched bases: 3. The CDR3 sequence is 14 residues long. The germline gives CDR1 DFQATT, CDR2 SNEGSKA (reference sequence). CDR3 protein: CSANAGGRTDTQYF. CDR3 sequence (DNA): TGCAGTGCTAACGCGGGGGGGCGCACAGATACGCAGTATTTT.

This chain joins TRBV25-1 and TRBJ1-3; D unclear. The CDR3 totals 17 residues. Trimming pared 4 bases from V and 2 bases from J, leaving 18 bases between. Germline V gives CDR1 MGHDK, CDR2 SYGVNS. In DNA, the CDR3 is TGTGCCAGCAGTGTGCGCTCCTTGACCGCACCTGGAAACACCATATATTTT. Translation gives CASSVRSLTAPGNTIYF.

Many counts were recorded for this clonotype. The chain's CDR3 is CASSLRGGDNEQFF. In DNA form, the CDR3 reads TGTGCCAGCAGTTTACGTGGCGGGGACAATGAGCAGTTCTTC. The chain joins TRBV28 to TRBJ2-1; weak D call: TRBD2 (6 bases). The V gene's germline CDR1 is MDHEN and CDR2 SYDVKM. Trimming cost V 2 bases and J 5 bases, with 10 bases left between them. The CDR3 totals 14 residues.

This clonotype was seen repeatedly, ten times or more. The rearrangement links TRBV7-3 to TRBJ1-1; D remains unclear. V was trimmed by 5 bases and J by 7 bases, leaving 14 bases between them. There are 13 residues in the CDR3. From germline, CDR1 is SGHTA and CDR2 FQGTGA. The chain's CDR3 is CASSPSASGEAFF. In DNA, the CDR3 is TGTGCCAGCAGCCCCAGTGCATCGGGTGAAGCTTTCTTT.

This clonotype occurred once. The chain is built from TRBV6-1 and TRBJ2-6; D may be TRBD1 (5 bases). In germline, CDR1 is MNHNS, CDR2 SASEGT. The V gene lost 4 bases and the J gene lost 0 bases, with 10 bases spanning the gap. The CDR3 covers 16 residues. Here the CDR3 reads CASSVGPISGANVLTF. In nucleotides, the CDR3 is TGTGCCAGCAGTGTGGGGCCCATCTCTGGGGCCAACGTCCTGACTTTC.

The chain combines TRBV24-1 with TRBJ2-1; the D gene is possibly TRBD2 (6 bases). The CDR3 runs to 14 residues. The V end lost 9 bases, the J end lost 0 bases, and 11 bases lay between the germline ends. Germline-derived CDR1 and CDR2 are KGHDR and SFDVKD. CDR3: CATGVADSYNEQFF. The CDR3 DNA reads as TGTGCCACCGGGGTAGCGGACTCCTACAATGAGCAGTTCTTC.

Remarks on this clonotype: A clone one base away is much larger, so this may be a read error. The chain joins TRBV28 to TRBJ1-6, with TRBD1 matching 11 bases. The CDR3 has 15 amino acids. Germline V lookup: CDR1 MDHEN, CDR2 SYDVKM. The CDR3 is CASGFPGTGGSPLHF. As DNA, the CDR3 is TGTGCCAGCGGTTTCCCCGGGACAGGGGGATCACCCCTCCACTTT.

The J gene is TRBJ1-2, the V gene TRBV6-1; TRBD1 is a possible D gene (5 bases). The CDR3 contains 14 residues. Germline assignment: CDR1 MNHNS and CDR2 SASEGT. The V end was cut by 4 bases, the J end by 0 bases, with 9 bases between. CDR3: CASSADITNYGYTF. The DNA for the CDR3 is TGTGCCAGCAGTGCGGACATCACTAACTATGGCTACACCTTC.